This T cell receptor (beta chain) was captured in a study of control samples from healthy donors and cancer patients. The germline V gene has CDR1 MNHEY and CDR2 SVGAGI. This CDR3 is 15 amino acids long. The J segment lost 9 bases and the V segment lost 0 bases, leaving 7 bases of the junction unmatched. Sequencing was performed with immunoSEQ multiplex PCR; in TCRdb, only in-frame clones are kept and a portion is missing. This sample yields approximately 84,000 clones, of which roughly 91% are seen a single time; 15% to 18% belongs to the top ten. The chain couples TRBV6-5 to TRBJ2-1; 8 nucleotides match TRBD2. Sequencing was done on a sample of blood. The TCR sequence derives from a man in his thirties or forties in good health. The CDR3 DNA reads as TGTGCCAGCAGTTACTCAAGCGGGAGTTTCAGTGAGCAGTTCTTC. This encodes CASSYSSGSFSEQFF.